This T cell receptor beta chain is from a study of blood T cells in healthy people across ages. As for this clonotype: Its ends do not fully match the called genes, so a read error is possible.

The CDR3 covers 15 residues. The germline V gene has CDR1 SGHTA and CDR2 FQGTGA. Sample-barcoded 5' priming and a J-beta primer mix drove a second PCR of roughly 6 to 12 cycles. TCRdb reanalysed the 5' RACE reads using MiXCR and keeps one entry per CDR3 protein. Of over a million distinct CDR3 sequences detected, 40% to 55% appear once; the ten largest clones hold approximately 17%. The material sequenced was blood. This receptor was obtained from a woman between 55 and 75 years old in good health. The V and J genes are TRBV7-3 and TRBJ2-1; weak D call: TRBD2 (5 bases). The CDR3 DNA reads TGTGTCAGCAGCTTAAGCAATAAGAGGGCAAGTGAGCAGTTCTTC. Its translation: CVSSLSNKRASEQFF.